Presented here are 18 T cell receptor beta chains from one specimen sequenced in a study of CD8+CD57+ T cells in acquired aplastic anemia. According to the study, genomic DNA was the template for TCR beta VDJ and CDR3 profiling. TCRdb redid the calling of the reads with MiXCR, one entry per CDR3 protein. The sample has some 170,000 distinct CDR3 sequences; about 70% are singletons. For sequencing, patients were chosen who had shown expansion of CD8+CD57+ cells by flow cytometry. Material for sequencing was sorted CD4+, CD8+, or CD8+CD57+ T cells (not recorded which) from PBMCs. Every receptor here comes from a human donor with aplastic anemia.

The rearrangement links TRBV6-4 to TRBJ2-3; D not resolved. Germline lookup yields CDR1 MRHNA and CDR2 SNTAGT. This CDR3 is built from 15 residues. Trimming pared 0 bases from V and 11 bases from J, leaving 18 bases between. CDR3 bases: TGTGCCAGCAGTGACTCAGAAGGCAGATACAGTGAGCAGTATTTT. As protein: CASSDSEGRYSEQYF.

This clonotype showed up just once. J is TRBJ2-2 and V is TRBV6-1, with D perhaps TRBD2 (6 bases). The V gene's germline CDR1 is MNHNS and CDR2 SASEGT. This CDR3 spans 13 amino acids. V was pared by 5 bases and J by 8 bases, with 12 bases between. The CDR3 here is CASSLAEVGELFF. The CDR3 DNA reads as TGTGCCAGCAGTTTAGCGGAAGTTGGGGAGCTGTTTTTT.

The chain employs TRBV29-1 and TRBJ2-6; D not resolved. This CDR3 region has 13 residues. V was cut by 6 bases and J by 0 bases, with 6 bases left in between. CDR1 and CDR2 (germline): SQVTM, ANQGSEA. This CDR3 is CSVGLSGANVLTF. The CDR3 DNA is TGCAGCGTCGGGCTCTCTGGGGCCAACGTCCTGACTTTC. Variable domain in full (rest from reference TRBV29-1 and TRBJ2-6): SAVISQKPSRDICQRGTSLTIQCQVDSQVTMMFWYRQQPGQSLTLIATANQGSEATYESGFVIDKFPISRPNLTFSTLTVSNMSPEDSSIYLCSVGLSGANVLTFGAGSRLTVL.

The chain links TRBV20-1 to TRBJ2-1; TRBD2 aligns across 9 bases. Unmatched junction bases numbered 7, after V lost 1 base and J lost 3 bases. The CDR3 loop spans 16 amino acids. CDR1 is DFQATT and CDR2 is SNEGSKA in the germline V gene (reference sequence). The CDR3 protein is CSARVGGLADYNEQFF. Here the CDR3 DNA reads TGCAGTGCTAGAGTCGGGGGACTAGCAGACTACAATGAGCAGTTCTTC.

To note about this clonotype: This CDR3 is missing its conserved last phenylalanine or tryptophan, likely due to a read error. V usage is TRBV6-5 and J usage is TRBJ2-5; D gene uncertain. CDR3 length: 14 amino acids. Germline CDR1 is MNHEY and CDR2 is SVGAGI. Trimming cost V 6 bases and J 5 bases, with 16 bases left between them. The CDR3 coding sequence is TGTGCCAGCAGCTCGGACGGTGAAGGGGAGACCCAGTACTCC. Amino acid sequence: CASSSDGEGETQYS.

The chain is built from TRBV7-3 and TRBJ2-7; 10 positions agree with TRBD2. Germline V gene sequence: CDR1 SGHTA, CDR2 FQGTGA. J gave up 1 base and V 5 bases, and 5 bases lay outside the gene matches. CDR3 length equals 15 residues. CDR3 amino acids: CASSLLAGASYEQYF. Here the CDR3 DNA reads TGTGCCAGCAGCCTCCTAGCGGGAGCATCCTACGAGCAGTACTTC.

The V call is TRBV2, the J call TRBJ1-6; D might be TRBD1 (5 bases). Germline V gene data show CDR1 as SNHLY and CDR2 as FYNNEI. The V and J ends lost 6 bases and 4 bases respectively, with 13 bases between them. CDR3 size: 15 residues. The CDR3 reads CASSPWTFYNSPLHF. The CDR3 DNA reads TGTGCCAGCAGCCCTTGGACATTTTATAATTCACCCCTCCACTTT.

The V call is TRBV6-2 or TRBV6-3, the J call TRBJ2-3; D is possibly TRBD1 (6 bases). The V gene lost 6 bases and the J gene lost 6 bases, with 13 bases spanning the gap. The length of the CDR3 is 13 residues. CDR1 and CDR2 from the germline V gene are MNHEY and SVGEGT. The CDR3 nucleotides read TGTGCCAGCAGGACAGGATTCCCGGATACGCAGTATTTT. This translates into CASRTGFPDTQYF.

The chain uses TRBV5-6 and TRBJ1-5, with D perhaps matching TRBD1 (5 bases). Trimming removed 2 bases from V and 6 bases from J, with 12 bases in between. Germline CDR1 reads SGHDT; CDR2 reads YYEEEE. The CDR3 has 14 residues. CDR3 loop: CASSFWGGGQPQHF. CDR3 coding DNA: TGTGCCAGCAGCTTTTGGGGGGGGGGTCAGCCCCAGCATTTT.

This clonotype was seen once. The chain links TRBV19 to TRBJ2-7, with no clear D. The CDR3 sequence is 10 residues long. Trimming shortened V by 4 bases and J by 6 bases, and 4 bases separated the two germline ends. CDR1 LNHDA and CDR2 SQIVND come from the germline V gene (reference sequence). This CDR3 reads CASSNPEQYF. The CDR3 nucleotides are TGTGCCAGTAGTAACCCCGAGCAGTACTTC. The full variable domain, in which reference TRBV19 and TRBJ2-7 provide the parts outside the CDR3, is DGGITQSPKYLFRKEGQNVTLSCEQNLNHDAMYWYRQDPGQGLRLIYYSQIVNDFQKGDIAEGYSVSREKKESFPLTVTSAQKNPTAFYLCASSNPEQYFGPGTRLTVT.

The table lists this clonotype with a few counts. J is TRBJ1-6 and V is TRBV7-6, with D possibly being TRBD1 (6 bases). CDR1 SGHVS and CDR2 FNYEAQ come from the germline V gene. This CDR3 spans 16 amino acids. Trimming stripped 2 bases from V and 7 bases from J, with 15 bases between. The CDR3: CASSLQGGQGNSPLHF. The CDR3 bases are TGTGCCAGCAGCTTACAGGGAGGGCAGGGGAATTCACCCCTCCACTTT. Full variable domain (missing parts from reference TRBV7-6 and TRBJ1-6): GAGVSQSPRYKVTKRGQDVALRCDPISGHVSLYWYRQALGQGPEFLTYFNYEAQQDKSGLPNDRFSAERPEGSISTLTIQRTEQRDSAMYRCASSLQGGQGNSPLHFGNGTRLTVT.

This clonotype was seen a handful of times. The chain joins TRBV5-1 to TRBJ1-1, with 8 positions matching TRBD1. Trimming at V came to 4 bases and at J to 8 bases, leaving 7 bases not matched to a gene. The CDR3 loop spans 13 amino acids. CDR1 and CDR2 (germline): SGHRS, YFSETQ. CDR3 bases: TGCGCCAGCAGCCATCTTCAGGGGGCGGAAGCTTTCTTT. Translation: CASSHLQGAEAFF.

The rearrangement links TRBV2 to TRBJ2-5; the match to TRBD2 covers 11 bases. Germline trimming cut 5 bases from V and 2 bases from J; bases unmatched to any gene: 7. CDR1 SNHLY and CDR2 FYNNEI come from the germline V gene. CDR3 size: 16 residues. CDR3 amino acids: CASSPTSGSPQETQYF. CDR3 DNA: TGTGCCAGCAGTCCCACTAGCGGGAGTCCTCAAGAGACCCAGTACTTC.

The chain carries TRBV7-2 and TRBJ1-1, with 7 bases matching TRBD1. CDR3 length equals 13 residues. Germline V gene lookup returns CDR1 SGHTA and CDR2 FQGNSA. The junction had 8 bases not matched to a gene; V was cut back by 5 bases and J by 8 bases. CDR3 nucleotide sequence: TGTGCCAGCAGCGTAGTTTTGACAGGGGAAGCTTTCTTT. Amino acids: CASSVVLTGEAFF.

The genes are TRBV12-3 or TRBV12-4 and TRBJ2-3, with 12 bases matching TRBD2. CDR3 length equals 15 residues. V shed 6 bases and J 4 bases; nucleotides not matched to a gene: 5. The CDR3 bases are TGTGCCAGCAGCCGTCTAGCGGGGGGGCCAGATACGCAGTATTTT. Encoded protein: CASSRLAGGPDTQYF.

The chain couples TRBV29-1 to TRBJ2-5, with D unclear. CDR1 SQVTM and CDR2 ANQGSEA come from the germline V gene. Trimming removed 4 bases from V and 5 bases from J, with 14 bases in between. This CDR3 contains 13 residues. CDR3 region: CSVAVNLRETQYF. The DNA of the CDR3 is TGCAGCGTTGCCGTAAATCTGCGGGAGACCCAGTACTTC. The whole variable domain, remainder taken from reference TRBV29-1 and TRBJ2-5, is SAVISQKPSRDICQRGTSLTIQCQVDSQVTMMFWYRQQPGQSLTLIATANQGSEATYESGFVIDKFPISRPNLTFSTLTVSNMSPEDSSIYLCSVAVNLRETQYFGPGTRLLVL.

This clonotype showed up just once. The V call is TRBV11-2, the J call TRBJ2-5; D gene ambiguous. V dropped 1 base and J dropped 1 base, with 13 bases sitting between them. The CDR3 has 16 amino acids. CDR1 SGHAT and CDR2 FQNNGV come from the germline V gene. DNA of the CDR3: TGTGCCAGCAGCTTAGGGGTCCGCAGGACCCAAGAGACCCAGTACTTC. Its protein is CASSLGVRRTQETQYF.

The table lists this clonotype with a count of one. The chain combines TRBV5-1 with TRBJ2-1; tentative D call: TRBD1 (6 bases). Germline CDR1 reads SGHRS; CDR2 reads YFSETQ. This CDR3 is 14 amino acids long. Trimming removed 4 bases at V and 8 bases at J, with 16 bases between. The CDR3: CASSISQGYDEQFF. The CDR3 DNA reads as TGCGCCAGCAGCATCTCACAGGGTTACGATGAGCAGTTCTTC. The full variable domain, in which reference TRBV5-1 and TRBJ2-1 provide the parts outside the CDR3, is KAGVTQTPRYLIKTRGQQVTLSCSPISGHRSVSWYQQTPGQGLQFLFEYFSETQRNKGNFPGRFSGRQFSNSRSEMNVSTLELGDSALYLCASSISQGYDEQFFGPGTRLTVL.